The clone carrying this T cell receptor (beta chain) showed up many times. The antigen is not known. Documented time point: persistent/refractory GD, antithyroid drugs over 5 years with positive TRAb. Extracted RNA from PBMCs served as the source of the TCR library. The data originate from a study of regulatory T cells in long-lasting Graves disease. Assembly of TCR beta libraries relied on iRepertoire HTBI primers together with Arm-PCR of CDR3 regions. Using its own MiXCR run on the multiplex PCR reads, TCRdb lists one record per CDR3 protein. The repertoire holds over 350,000 distinct CDR3 sequences, 20% to 25% seen once, with less than 25% in the top ten. Notes on the study in general: Lower TCR diversity was seen in persistent Graves' patients than in newly diagnosed ones.

CDR1 is MNHNS, CDR2 SASEGT, per germline. The CDR3 contains 12 residues. Trimming cost V 6 bases and J 6 bases, with 8 bases left between them. The clonotype was recovered from a female donor with Graves disease. Sequencing used peripheral blood mononuclear cells (PBMCs), obtained when the disease was refractory, from a patient treated with antithyroid drugs. The gene calls are TRBV6-1 and TRBJ2-2; D is unclear. DNA of the CDR3: TGTGCCAGCAGGCCCCCCGCCGGGGAGCTGTTTTTT. Its translation is CASRPPAGELFF.